The source of this T cell receptor (beta chain) is a study of spatial heterogeneity in lung cancer. At the level of the study: For the average unique TCR and UMI combination, more than nine occurrences appeared in raw reads. General study points: At resection, ubiquitous expanded tumor TCRs appeared in blood more than at follow-up.

V dropped 8 bases and J dropped 4; count of bases not matched to a gene: 7. Looked up from germline, CDR1 is SQVTM and CDR2 is ANQGSEA. This CDR3 comprises 14 residues. With regard to this clonotype: Its antigen is unidentified.

Every individual TCR cDNA molecule carried its own unique molecular identifier, which allowed correction of PCR and sequencing errors. MiXCR, applied by TCRdb to the 5' RACE reads, yields one record per CDR3 protein. Here the sample spans tens of thousands of distinct CDR3 sequences, roughly 12% being singletons. Specified time point: sample taken at primary tumor resection. Unsorted samples of tumor, nontumor lung or frozen PBMC had their whole RNA sequenced. Sample: PBMCs, taken at surgery. The chain carries TRBV29-1 and TRBJ2-1; 11 nucleotides align to TRBD2. The receptor was isolated from a male donor with early-stage non-small cell lung cancer. CDR3 in amino acids: CSLGGTSGYNEQFF. As DNA, the CDR3 is TGCAGCCTAGGTGGGACTAGCGGTTACAATGAGCAGTTCTTC.